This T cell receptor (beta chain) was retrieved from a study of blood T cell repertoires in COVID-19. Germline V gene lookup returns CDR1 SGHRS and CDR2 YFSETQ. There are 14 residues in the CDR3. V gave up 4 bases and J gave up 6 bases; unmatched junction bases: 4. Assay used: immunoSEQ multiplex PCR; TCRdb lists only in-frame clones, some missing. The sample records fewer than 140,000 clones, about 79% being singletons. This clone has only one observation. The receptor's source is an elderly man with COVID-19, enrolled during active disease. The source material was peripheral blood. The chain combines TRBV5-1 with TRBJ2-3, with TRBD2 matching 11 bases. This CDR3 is CASSPGTSGDTQYF. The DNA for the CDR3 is TGCGCCAGCAGCCCCGGGACTAGCGGCGATACGCAGTATTTT. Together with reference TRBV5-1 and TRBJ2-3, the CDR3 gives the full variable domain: KAGVTQTPRYLIKTRGQQVTLSCSPISGHRSVSWYQQTPGQGLQFLFEYFSETQRNKGNFPGRFSGRQFSNSRSEMNVSTLELGDSALYLCASSPGTSGDTQYFGPGTRLTVL.